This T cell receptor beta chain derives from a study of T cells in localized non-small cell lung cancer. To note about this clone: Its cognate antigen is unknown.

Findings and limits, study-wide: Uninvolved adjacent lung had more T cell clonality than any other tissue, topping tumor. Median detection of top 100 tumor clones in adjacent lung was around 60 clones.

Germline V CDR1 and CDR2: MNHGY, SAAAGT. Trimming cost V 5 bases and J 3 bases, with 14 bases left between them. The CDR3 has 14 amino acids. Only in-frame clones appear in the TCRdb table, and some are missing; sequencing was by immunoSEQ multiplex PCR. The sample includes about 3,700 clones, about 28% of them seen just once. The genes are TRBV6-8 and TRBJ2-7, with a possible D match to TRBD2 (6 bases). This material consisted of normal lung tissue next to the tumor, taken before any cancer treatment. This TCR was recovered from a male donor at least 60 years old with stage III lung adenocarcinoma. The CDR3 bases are TGTGCCAGCAGTGTGCGGGACCGTTTCTACGAGCAGTACTTC. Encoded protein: CASSVRDRFYEQYF.